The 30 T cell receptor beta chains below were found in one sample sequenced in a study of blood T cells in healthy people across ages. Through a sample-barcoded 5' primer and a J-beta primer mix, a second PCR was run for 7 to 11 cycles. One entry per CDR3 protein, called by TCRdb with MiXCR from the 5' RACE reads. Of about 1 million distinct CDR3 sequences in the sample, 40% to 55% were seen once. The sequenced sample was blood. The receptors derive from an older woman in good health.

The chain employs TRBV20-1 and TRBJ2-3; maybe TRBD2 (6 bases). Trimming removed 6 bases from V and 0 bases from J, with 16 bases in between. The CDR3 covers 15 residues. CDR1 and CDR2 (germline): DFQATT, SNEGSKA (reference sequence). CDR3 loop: CSAENSGPSTDTQYF. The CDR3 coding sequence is TGCAGTGCAGAAAATAGCGGTCCTAGCACAGATACGCAGTATTTT.

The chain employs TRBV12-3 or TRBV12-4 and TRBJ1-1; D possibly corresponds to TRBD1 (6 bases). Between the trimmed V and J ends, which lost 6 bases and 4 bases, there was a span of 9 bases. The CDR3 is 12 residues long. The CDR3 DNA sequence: TGTGCCAGCAGAACAGGGTTCACTGAAGCTTTCTTT. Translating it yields CASRTGFTEAFF.

The CDR3 bases are TGTGCCAGCAGCCAAGATATTCAGGGGGCGGGTGAGCAGTACTTC. Translation gives CASSQDIQGAGEQYF. This chain links TRBV4-2 with TRBJ2-4; 8 nucleotides line up with TRBD1. This CDR3 has 15 amino acids. Germline values: CDR1 LGHNA, CDR2 YNFKEQ. After removal of 0 bases from V and 13 bases from J, the junction contained 11 bases not matched to a gene.

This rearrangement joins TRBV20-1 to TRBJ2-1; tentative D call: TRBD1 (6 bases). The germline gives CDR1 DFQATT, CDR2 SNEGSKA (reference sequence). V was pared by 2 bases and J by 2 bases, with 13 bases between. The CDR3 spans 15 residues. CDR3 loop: CSARSAQGPYNEQFF. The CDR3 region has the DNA TGCAGTGCTAGATCCGCACAGGGCCCCTACAATGAGCAGTTCTTC.

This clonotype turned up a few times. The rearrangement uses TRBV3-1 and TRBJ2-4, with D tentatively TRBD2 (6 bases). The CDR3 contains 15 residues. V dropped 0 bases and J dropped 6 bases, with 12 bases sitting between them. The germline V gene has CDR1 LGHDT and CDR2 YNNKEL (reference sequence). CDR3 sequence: CASSQDLGSGNIQYF. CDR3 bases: TGTGCCAGCAGCCAAGATCTTGGTAGCGGAAACATTCAGTACTTC.

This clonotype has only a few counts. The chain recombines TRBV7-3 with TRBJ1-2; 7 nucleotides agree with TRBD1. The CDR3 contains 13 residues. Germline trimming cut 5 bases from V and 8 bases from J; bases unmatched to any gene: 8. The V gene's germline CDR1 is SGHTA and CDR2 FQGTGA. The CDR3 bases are TGTGCCAGCAGCCAATACGACAGGGAGGGCTACACCTTC. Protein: CASSQYDREGYTF.

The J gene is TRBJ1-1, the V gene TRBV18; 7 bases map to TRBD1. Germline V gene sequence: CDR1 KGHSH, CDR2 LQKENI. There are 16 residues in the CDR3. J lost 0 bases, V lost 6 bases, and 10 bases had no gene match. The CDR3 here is CASSRDRSLMNTEAFF. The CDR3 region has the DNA TGTGCCAGCTCGCGGGACAGAAGCCTTATGAACACTGAAGCTTTCTTT.

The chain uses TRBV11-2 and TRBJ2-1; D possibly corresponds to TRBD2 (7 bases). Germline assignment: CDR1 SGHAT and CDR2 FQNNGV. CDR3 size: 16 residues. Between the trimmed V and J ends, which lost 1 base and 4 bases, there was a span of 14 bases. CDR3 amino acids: CASSLVGGGFYNEQFF. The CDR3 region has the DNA TGTGCCAGCAGCTTAGTAGGGGGGGGATTTTACAATGAGCAGTTCTTC.

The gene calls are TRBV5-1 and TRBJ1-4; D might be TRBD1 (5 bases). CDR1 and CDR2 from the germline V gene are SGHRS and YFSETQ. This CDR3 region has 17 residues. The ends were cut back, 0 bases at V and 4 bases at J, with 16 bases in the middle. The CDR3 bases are TGCGCCAGCAGCTTGGCCACGGCCGGGGCTTATAATGAAAAACTGTTTTTT. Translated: CASSLATAGAYNEKLFF.

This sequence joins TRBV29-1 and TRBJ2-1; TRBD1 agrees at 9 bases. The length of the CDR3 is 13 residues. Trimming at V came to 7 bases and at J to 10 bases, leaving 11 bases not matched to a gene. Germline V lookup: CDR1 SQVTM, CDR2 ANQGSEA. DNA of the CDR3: TGCAGCGCCTCCGGGACAGGGACGAGGGAGCAGTTCTTC. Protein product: CSASGTGTREQFF.

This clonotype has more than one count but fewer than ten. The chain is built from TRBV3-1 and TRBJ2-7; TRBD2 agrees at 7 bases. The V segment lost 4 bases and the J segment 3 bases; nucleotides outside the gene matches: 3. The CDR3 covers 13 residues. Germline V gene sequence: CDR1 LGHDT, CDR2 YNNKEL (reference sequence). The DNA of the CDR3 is TGTGCCAGCAGCCCGACTAGCCACTACGAGCAGTACTTC. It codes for CASSPTSHYEQYF.

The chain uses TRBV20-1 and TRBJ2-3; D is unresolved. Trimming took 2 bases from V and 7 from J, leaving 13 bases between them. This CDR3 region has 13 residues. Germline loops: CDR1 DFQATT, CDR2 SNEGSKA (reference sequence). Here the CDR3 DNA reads TGCAGTGCTAGAAGTTGGAAACAGAATACGCAGTATTTT. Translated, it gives CSARSWKQNTQYF.

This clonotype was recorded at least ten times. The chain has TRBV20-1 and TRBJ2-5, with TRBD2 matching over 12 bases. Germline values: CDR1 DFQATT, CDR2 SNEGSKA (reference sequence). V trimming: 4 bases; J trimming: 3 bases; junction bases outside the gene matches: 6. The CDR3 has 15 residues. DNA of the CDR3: TGCAGTGCTACCCGGACTAGCGGGAACGAAGAGACCCAGTACTTC. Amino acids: CSATRTSGNEETQYF.

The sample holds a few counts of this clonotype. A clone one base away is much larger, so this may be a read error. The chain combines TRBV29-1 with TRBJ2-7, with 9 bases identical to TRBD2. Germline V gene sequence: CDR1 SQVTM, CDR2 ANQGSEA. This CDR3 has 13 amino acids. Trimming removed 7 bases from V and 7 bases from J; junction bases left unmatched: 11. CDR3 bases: TGCAGCGCTCTAGCGGGGACCCTCGATGAGCAGTACTTC. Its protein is CSALAGTLDEQYF.

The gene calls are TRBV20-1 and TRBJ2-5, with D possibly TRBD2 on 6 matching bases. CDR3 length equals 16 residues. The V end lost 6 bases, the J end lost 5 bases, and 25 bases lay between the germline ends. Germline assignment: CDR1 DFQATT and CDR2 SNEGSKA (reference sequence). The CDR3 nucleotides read TGCAGTGCCCCCTGGGAGGAAACCCTGCTGGCGGAGACCCAGTACTTC. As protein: CSAPWEETLLAETQYF.

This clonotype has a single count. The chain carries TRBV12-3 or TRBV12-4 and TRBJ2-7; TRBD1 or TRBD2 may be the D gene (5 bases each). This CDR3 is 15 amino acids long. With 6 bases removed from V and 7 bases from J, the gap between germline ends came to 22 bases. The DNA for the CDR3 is TGTGCCAGCAGAGGCTCCGGGACCCACGCCGGAGAGCAGTACTTC. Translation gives CASRGSGTHAGEQYF.

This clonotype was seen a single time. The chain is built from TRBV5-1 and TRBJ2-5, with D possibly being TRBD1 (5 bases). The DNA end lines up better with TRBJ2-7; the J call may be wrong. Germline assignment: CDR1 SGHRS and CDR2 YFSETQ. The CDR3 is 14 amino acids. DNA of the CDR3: TGCGCCAGCAGCGGGGTAACAGGAACCTACGAGCAGTACTTC. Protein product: CASSGVTGTYEQYF.

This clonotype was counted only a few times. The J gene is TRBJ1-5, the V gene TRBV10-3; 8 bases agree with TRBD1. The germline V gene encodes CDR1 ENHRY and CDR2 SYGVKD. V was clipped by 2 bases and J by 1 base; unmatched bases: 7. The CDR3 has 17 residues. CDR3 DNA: TGTGCCATCAGTGAGGGGACAGGTCTGCGGAGCAATCAGCCCCAGCATTTT. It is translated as CAISEGTGLRSNQPQHF.

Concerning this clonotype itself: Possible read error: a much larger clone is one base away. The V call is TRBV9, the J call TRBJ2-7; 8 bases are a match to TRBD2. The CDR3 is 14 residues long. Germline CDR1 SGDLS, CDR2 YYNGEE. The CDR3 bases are TGTGCCAGCCGCGTAGCGGGAAACAACTACGAGCAGTACTTC. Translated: CASRVAGNNYEQYF. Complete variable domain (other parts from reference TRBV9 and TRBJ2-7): DSGVTQTPKHLITATGQRVTLRCSPRSGDLSVYWYQQSLDQGLQFLIQYYNGEERAKGNILERFSAQQFPDLHSELNLSSLELGDSALYFCASRVAGNNYEQYFGPGTRLTVT.

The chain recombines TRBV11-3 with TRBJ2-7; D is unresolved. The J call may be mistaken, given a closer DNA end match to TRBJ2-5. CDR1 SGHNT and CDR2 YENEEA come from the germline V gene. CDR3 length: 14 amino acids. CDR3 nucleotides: TGTGCCAGCAGCGTTCGACCTCTGGGAGAGACCCAGTACTTC. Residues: CASSVRPLGETQYF.

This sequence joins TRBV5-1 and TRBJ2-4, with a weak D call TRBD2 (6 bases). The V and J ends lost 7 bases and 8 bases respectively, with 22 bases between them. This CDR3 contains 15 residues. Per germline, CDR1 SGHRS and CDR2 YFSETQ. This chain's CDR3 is CASARATNGRHIQYF. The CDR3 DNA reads TGCGCCAGCGCCCGGGCGACTAACGGGAGACACATTCAGTACTTC.

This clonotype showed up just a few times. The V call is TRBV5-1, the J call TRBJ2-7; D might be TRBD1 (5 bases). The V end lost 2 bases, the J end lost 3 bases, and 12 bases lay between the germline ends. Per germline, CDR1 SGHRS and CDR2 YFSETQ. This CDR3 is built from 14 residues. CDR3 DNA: TGCGCCAGCAGCTTCCTTGGGGCCTTCTACGAGCAGTACTTC. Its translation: CASSFLGAFYEQYF.

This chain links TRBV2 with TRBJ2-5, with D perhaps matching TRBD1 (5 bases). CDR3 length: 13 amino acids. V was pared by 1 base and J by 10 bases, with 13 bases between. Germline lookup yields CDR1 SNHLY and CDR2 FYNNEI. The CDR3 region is CASSEGLGPHQYF. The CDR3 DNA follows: TGTGCCAGCAGTGAAGGTTTGGGGCCGCACCAGTACTTC. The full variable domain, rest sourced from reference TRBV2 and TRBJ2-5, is EPEVTQTPSHQVTQMGQEVILRCVPISNHLYFYWYRQILGQKVEFLVSFYNNEISEKSEIFDDQFSVERPDGSNFTLKIRSTKLEDSAMYFCASSEGLGPHQYFGPGTRLLVL.

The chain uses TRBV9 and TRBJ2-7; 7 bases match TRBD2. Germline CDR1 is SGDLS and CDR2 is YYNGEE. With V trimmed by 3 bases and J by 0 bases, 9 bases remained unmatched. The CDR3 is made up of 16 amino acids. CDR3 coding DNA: TGTGCCAGCAGCGCCCCGGGGGGTGGAAGCTCCTACGAGCAGTACTTC. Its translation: CASSAPGGGSSYEQYF.

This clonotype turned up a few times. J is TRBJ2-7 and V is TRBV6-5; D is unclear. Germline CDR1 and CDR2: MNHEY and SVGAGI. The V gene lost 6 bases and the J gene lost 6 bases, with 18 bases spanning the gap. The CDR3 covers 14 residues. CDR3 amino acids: CASSITQSVFEQYF. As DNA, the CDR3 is TGTGCCAGCAGCATAACGCAGAGTGTTTTCGAGCAGTACTTC.

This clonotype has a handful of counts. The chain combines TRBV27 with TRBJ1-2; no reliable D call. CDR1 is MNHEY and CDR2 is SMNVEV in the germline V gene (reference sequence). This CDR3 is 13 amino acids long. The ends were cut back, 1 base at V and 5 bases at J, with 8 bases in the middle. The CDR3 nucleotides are TGTGCCAGCAGTTTATACTCCGATTATGGCTACACCTTC. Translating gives CASSLYSDYGYTF.

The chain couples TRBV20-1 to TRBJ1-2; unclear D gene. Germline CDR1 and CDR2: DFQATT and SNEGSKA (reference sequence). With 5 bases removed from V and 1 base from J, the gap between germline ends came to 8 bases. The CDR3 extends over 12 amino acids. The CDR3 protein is CSAVDFNYGYTF. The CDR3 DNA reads TGCAGTGCTGTGGACTTTAACTATGGCTACACCTTC.

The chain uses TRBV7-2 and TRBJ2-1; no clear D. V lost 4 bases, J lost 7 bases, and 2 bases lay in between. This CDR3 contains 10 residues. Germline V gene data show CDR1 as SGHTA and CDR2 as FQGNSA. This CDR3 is CASSWNEQFF. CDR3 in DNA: TGTGCCAGCAGCTGGAATGAGCAGTTCTTC.

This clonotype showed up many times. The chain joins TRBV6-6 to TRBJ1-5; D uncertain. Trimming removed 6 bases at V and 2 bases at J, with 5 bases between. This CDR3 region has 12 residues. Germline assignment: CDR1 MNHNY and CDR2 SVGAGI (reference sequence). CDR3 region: CASRRGNQPQHF. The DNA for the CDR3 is TGTGCCAGCAGGCGGGGCAATCAGCCCCAGCATTTT.

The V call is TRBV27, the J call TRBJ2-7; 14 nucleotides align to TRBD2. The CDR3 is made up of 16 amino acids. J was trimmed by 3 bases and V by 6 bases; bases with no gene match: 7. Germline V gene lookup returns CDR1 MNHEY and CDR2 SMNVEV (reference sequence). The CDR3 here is CASRGLAGEVGYEQYF. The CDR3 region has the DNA TGTGCCAGCAGGGGACTAGCGGGAGAAGTCGGCTACGAGCAGTACTTC.